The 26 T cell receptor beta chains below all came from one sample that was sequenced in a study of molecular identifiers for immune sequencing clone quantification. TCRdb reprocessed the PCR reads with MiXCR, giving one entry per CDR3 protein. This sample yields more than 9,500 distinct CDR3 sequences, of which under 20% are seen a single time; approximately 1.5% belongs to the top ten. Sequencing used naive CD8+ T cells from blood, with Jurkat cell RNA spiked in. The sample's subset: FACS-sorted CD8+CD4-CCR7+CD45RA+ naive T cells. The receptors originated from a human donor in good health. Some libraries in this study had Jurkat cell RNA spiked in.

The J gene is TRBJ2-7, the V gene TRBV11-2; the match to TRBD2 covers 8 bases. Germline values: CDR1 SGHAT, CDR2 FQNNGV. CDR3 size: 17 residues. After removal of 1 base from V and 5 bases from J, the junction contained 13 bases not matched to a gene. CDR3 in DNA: TGTGCCAGCAGCTTAGGGTCCGGACCAGCGGGAGCCAACGAGCAGTACTTC. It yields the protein CASSLGSGPAGANEQYF.

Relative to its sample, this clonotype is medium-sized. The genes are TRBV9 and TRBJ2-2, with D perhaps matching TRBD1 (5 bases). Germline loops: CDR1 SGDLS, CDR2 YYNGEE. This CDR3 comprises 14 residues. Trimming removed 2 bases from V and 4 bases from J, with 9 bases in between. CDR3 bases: TGTGCCAGCAGCGTTTCAGGGTTCACCGGGGAGCTGTTTTTT. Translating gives CASSVSGFTGELFF.

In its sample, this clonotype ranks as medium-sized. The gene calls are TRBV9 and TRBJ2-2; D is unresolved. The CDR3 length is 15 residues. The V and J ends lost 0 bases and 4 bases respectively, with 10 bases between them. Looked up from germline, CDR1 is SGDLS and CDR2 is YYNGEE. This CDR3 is CASSVDGHPTGELFF. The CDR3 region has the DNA TGTGCCAGCAGCGTAGACGGGCACCCCACCGGGGAGCTGTTTTTT.

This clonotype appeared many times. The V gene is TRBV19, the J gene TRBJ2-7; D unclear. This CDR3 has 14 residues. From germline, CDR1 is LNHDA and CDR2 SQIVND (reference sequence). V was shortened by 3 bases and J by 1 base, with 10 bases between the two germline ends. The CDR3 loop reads CASSISAESYEQYF. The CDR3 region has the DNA TGTGCCAGTAGTATTAGTGCGGAGTCCTACGAGCAGTACTTC. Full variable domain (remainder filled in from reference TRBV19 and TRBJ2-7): DGGITQSPKYLFRKEGQNVTLSCEQNLNHDAMYWYRQDPGQGLRLIYYSQIVNDFQKGDIAEGYSVSREKKESFPLTVTSAQKNPTAFYLCASSISAESYEQYFGPGTRLTVT.

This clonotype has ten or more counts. The CDR3 spells CSARDLTSGSYEQYF. CDR3 in DNA: TGCAGTGCTAGAGACCTGACTAGCGGGAGCTACGAGCAGTACTTC. The V gene is TRBV20-1, the J gene TRBJ2-7, with 12 positions matching TRBD2. CDR1 and CDR2 (germline): DFQATT, SNEGSKA (reference sequence). V shed 0 bases, J shed 3 bases, and the junction held 3 bases outside the gene matches. This CDR3 comprises 15 residues.

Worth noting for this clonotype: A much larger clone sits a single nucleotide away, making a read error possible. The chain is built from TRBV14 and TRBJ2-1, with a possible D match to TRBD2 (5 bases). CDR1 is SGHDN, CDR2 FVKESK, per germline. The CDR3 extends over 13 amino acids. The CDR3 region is CATGSGIYSEQFF. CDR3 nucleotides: TGTGCCACCGGGTCGGGGATCTACAGTGAGCAGTTCTTC.

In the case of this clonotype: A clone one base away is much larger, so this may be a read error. CDR3 in DNA: TGTGCCAGCAGCGTCGGACGCTTCTCCTGCGAGCAGTACTTC. Its protein product is CASSVGRFSCEQYF. The rearrangement links TRBV11-1 to TRBJ2-7; no firm D call. CDR1 and CDR2 (germline): SGHAT, FQDESV (reference sequence). This CDR3 comprises 14 residues.

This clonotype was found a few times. The CDR3 coding sequence is TGTGCCAGCAGCCGCCCGAGGGCGGGAGAAAATGAGCAGTTCTTC. This encodes CASSRPRAGENEQFF. V and J are TRBV6-5 and TRBJ2-1; 7 positions agree with TRBD2. The CDR3 is 15 residues long. Germline V gene sequence: CDR1 MNHEY, CDR2 SVGAGI. The trim removed 6 bases at V and 7 bases at J, leaving 12 bases unmatched.

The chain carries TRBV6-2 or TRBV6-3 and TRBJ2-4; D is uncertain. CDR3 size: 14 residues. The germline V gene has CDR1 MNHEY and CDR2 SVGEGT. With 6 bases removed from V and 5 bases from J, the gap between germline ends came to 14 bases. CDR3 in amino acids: CASRIVGAQNIQYF. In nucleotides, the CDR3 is TGTGCCAGCAGAATAGTAGGCGCCCAAAACATTCAGTACTTC.

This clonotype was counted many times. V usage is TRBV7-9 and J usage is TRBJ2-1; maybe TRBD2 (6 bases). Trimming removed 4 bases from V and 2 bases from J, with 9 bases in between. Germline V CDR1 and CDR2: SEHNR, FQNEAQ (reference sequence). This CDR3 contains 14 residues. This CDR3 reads CASSWGVTYNEQFF. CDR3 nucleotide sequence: TGTGCCAGCAGCTGGGGGGTAACCTACAATGAGCAGTTCTTC.

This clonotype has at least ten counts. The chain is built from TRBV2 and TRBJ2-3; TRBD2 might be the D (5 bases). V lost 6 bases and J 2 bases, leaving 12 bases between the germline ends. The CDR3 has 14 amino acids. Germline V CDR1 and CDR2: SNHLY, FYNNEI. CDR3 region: CASSGPGITDTQYF. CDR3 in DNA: TGTGCCAGCAGCGGACCGGGGATCACAGATACGCAGTATTTT.

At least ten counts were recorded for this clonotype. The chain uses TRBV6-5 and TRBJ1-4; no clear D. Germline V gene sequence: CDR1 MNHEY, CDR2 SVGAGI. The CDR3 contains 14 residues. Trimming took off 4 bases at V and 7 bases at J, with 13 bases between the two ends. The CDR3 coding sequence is TGTGCCAGCAGTTCCGGGAATTTGGGTGAAAAACTGTTTTTT. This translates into CASSSGNLGEKLFF.

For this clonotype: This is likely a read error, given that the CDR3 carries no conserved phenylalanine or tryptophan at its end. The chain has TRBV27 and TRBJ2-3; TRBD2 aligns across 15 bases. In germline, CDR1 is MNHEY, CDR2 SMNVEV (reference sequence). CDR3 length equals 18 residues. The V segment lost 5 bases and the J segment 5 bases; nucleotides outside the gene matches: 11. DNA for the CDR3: TGTGCCAGCAGTAAGGGACTAGCGGGAGGCCCGCCGGGAGATACGCAGTATCTT. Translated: CASSKGLAGGPPGDTQYL.

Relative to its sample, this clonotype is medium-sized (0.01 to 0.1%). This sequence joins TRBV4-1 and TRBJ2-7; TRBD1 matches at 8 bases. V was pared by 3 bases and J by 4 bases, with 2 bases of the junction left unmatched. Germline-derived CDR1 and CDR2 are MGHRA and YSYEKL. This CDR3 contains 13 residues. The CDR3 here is CASSHRGPYEQYF. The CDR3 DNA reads TGCGCCAGCAGCCACAGGGGGCCTTACGAGCAGTACTTC.

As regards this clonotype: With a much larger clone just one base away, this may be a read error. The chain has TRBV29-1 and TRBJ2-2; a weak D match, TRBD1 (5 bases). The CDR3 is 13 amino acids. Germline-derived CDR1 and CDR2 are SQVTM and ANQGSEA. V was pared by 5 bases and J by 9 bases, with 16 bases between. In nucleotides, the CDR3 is TGCAGCGTTTACAGTCAGGGTAGGCGGGAGCTGTTTTTT. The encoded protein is CSVYSQGRRELFF.

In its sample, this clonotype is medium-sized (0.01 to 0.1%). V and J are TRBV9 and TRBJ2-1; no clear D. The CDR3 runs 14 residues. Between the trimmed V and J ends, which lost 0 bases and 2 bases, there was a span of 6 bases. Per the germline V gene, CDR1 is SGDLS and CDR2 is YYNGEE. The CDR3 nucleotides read TGTGCCAGCAGCGTAGGCGAGACCTACAATGAGCAGTTCTTC. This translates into CASSVGETYNEQFF.

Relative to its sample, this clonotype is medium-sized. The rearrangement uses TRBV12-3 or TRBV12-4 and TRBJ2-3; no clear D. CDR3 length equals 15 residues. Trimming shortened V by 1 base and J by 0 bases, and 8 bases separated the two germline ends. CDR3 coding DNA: TGTGCCAGCAGTTTAGTTACACTCAGCACAGATACGCAGTATTTT. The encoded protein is CASSLVTLSTDTQYF.

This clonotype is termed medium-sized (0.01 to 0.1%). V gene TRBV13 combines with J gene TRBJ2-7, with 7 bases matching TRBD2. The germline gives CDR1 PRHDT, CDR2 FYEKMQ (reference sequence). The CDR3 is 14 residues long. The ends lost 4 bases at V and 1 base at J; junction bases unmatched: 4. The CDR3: CASSSGTMSYEQYF. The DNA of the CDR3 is TGTGCCAGCAGCTCCGGGACTATGTCCTACGAGCAGTACTTC.

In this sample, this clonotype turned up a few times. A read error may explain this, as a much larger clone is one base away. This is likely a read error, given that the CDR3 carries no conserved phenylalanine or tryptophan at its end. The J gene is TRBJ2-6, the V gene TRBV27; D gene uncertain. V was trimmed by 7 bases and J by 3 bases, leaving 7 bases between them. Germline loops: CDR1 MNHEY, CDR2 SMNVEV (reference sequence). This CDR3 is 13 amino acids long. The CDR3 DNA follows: TGTGCCAGCACCACCAGTGGGGCCAACGTCCTGACTTCC. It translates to CASTTSGANVLTS.

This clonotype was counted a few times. CDR3 sequence reads: CASSFGTPADTQYF. CDR3 nucleotide sequence: TGTGCCAGCAGTTTCGGGACTCCTGCAGATACGCAGTATTTT. The V call is TRBV27, the J call TRBJ2-3; D might be TRBD2 (6 bases). From germline, CDR1 is MNHEY and CDR2 SMNVEV (reference sequence). The V end lost 3 bases, the J end lost 4 bases, and 11 bases lay between the germline ends. The CDR3 covers 14 residues.

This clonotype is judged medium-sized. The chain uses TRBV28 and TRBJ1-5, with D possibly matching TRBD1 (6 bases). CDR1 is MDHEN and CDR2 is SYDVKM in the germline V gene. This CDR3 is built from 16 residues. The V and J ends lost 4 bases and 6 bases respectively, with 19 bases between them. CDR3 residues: CASSSVQGEFIQPQHF. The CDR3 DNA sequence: TGTGCCAGCAGTTCCGTACAGGGTGAATTTATTCAGCCCCAGCATTTT.

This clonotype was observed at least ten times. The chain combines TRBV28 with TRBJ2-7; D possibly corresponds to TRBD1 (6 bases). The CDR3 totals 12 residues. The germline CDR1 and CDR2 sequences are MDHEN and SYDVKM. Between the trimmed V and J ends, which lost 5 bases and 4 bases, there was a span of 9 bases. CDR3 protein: CASSRQVYEQYF. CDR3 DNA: TGTGCCAGCAGTCGACAGGTTTACGAGCAGTACTTC.

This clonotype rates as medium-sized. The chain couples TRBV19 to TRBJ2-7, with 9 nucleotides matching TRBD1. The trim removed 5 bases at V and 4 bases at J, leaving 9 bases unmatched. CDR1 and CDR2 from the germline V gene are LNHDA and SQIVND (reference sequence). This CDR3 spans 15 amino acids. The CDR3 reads CASSLRDRALYEQYF. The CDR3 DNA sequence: TGTGCCAGTAGTCTACGGGACAGGGCTTTGTACGAGCAGTACTTC.

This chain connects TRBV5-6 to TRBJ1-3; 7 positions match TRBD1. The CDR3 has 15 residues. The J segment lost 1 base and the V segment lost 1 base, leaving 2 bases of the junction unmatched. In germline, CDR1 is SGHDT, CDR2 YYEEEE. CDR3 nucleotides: TGTGCCAGCAGCTTGAAGGGGGCTTCTGGAAACACCATATATTTT. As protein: CASSLKGASGNTIYF.

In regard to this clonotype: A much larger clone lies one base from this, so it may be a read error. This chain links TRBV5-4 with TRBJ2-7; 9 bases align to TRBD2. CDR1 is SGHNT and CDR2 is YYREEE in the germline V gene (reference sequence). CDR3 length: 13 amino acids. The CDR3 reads CAGSLMSGRLLYF. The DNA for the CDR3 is TGTGCCGGCAGCTTGATGAGCGGGAGGTTGCTGTACTTC. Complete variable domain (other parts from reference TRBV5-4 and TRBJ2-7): ETGVTQSPTHLIKTRGQQVTLRCSSQSGHNTVSWYQQALGQGPQFIFQYYREEENGRGNFPPRFSGLQFPNYSSELNVNALELDDSALYLCAGSLMSGRLLYFGPGTRLTVT.

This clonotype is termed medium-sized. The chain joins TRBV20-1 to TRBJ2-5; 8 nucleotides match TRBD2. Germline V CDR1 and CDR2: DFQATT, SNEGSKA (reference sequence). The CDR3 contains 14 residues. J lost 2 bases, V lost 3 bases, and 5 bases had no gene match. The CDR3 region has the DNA TGCAGTGCTAGGGGTAGCGGGGTTCAAGAGACCCAGTACTTC. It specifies CSARGSGVQETQYF.